Following are 28 T cell receptor beta chains from one sample sequenced in a study of response to subunit inactivated influenza vaccine. MiXCR, run by TCRdb on the RT-PCR reads, gives a single entry per CDR3 protein. The table shows approximately 310,000 distinct CDR3 sequences, with 21% occurring only once. Here the sequenced sample was PBMCs from blood, taken about 19 months after vaccination. These receptors came from a man between 50 and 70 years old who received an inactivated influenza vaccine.

The chain links TRBV27 to TRBJ2-4; D possibly matches TRBD1 or TRBD2 (5 bases each). V lost 7 bases, J lost 8 bases, and 15 bases lay in between. The CDR3 loop spans 13 amino acids. CDR1 and CDR2 (germline): MNHEY, SMNVEV (reference sequence). This CDR3 reads CASTPGPLDIQYF. DNA for the CDR3: TGTGCCAGCACCCCGGGGCCTCTAGACATTCAGTACTTC.

This rearrangement joins TRBV9 to TRBJ2-7, with D perhaps matching TRBD1 (6 bases). V was trimmed by 4 bases and J by 0 bases, leaving 14 bases between them. Looked up from germline, CDR1 is SGDLS and CDR2 is YYNGEE. The CDR3 contains 15 residues. The CDR3 here is CASSSRSGASYEQYF. DNA of the CDR3: TGTGCCAGCAGCTCCCGTTCAGGGGCCTCCTACGAGCAGTACTTC.

In its sample, this clonotype was seen once. The J gene is TRBJ2-7, the V gene TRBV19; the D gene is possibly TRBD2 (5 bases). V was pared by 3 bases and J by 5 bases, with 14 bases between. Per germline, CDR1 LNHDA and CDR2 SQIVND (reference sequence). The CDR3 is made up of 14 amino acids. Written as DNA, the CDR3 is TGTGCCAGTAGTATGGTGGGAGCTATCGACGAGCAGTACTTC. This translates into CASSMVGAIDEQYF.

The chain combines TRBV25-1 with TRBJ1-2; D is ambiguous. Germline lookup yields CDR1 MGHDK and CDR2 SYGVNS. The V and J ends lost 3 bases and 5 bases respectively, with 10 bases between them. There are 13 residues in the CDR3. The CDR3 is CASSEATAYGYTF. The CDR3 coding sequence is TGTGCCAGCAGTGAGGCGACTGCTTATGGCTACACCTTC.

This clonotype has more than one count but fewer than ten. V and J are TRBV6-2 or TRBV6-3 and TRBJ2-2, with 10 bases fitting TRBD2. Germline V gene sequence: CDR1 MNHEY, CDR2 SVGEGT. V lost 6 bases and J lost 4; bases outside the gene matches: 8. The CDR3 spans 16 residues. The CDR3 sequence: CASSRTGTSVTGELFF. In DNA form, the CDR3 reads TGTGCCAGCAGCCGCACCGGGACTAGCGTCACCGGGGAGCTGTTTTTT.

This clonotype was recorded many times. The V gene is TRBV5-1, the J gene TRBJ1-6; D is perhaps TRBD1 (5 bases). This CDR3 region has 13 residues. CDR1 and CDR2 from the germline V gene are SGHRS and YFSETQ. V lost 4 bases, J lost 8 bases, and 10 bases lay in between. The CDR3 sequence: CASSGDGYSPLHF. The CDR3 region has the DNA TGCGCCAGCAGCGGGGACGGCTATTCACCCCTCCACTTT.

The table lists this clonotype with a few counts. CDR3 protein: CASSRNLQDTQYF. The CDR3 nucleotides read TGTGCCAGCAGCCGGAACCTGCAAGATACGCAGTATTTT. This chain uses TRBV14 with TRBJ2-3; D not resolved. Looked up from germline, CDR1 is SGHDN and CDR2 is FVKESK. V lost 4 bases and J lost 5, with 10 bases in between. The length of the CDR3 is 13 residues.

The chain links TRBV20-1 to TRBJ1-6; no firm D call. V was trimmed by 5 bases and J by 7 bases, leaving 18 bases between them. Looked up from germline, CDR1 is DFQATT and CDR2 is SNEGSKA (reference sequence). CDR3 length equals 15 residues. The CDR3 DNA is TGCAGTGCTGCCCCCGAGGGTAGCGGGAATTCACCCCTCCACTTT. Its protein is CSAAPEGSGNSPLHF.

This clonotype showed up just once. A much larger clone sits a single nucleotide away, making a read error possible. This chain links TRBV24-1 with TRBJ2-3, with 7 positions matching TRBD2. This CDR3 is 16 amino acids long. Germline loops: CDR1 KGHDR, CDR2 SFDVKD. V was clipped by 4 bases and J by 4 bases; unmatched bases: 10. CDR3 sequence: CATSDPERGRSDTQYF. The CDR3 DNA is TGTGCCACCAGTGACCCAGAGCGGGGTAGGTCAGATACGCAGTATTTT.

The chain uses TRBV24-1 and TRBJ2-1; 15 bases line up with TRBD2. CDR1 and CDR2 from the germline V gene are KGHDR and SFDVKD. With 2 bases clipped from V and 9 bases from J, the junction kept 10 bases outside the gene matches. The length of the CDR3 is 18 residues. The CDR3 loop is CATSDSPGTSGRISEQFF. The CDR3 DNA is TGTGCCACCAGTGATTCTCCAGGGACTAGCGGGAGGATATCTGAGCAGTTCTTC.

In this sample, this clonotype turned up a few times. The genes are TRBV10-2 and TRBJ2-2; the match to TRBD1 covers 9 bases. Per the germline V gene, CDR1 is WSHSY and CDR2 is SAAADI. This CDR3 comprises 15 residues. V trimming: 6 bases; J trimming: 5 bases; junction bases outside the gene matches: 7. The CDR3 spells CASRIGTGSTGELFF. The CDR3 DNA follows: TGCGCCAGCAGAATCGGGACAGGGAGTACCGGGGAGCTGTTTTTT.

The chain couples TRBV4-1 to TRBJ2-3, with 8 nucleotides matching TRBD1. V dropped 2 bases and J dropped 5; count of bases not matched to a gene: 9. This CDR3 has 16 residues. The germline V gene has CDR1 MGHRA and CDR2 YSYEKL. CDR3 in amino acids: CASSQSWSGGKDTQYF. The DNA of the CDR3 is TGCGCCAGCAGCCAATCTTGGTCAGGGGGCAAAGATACGCAGTATTTT.

This clonotype was observed at least ten times. V and J are TRBV6-2 or TRBV6-3 and TRBJ1-5, with TRBD1 matching 7 bases. With 5 bases clipped from V and 0 bases from J, the junction kept 7 bases outside the gene matches. Germline V gene sequence: CDR1 MNHEY, CDR2 SVGEGT. This CDR3 spans 16 amino acids. This chain's CDR3 is CASSPTGPYSNQPQHF. The CDR3 region has the DNA TGTGCCAGCAGTCCGACAGGGCCTTATAGCAATCAGCCCCAGCATTTT.

This chain links TRBV2 with TRBJ2-7; 9 nucleotides agree with TRBD1. This CDR3 region has 14 residues. V gave up 6 bases and J gave up 5 bases; unmatched junction bases: 8. In germline, CDR1 is SNHLY, CDR2 FYNNEI. The CDR3 DNA reads TGTGCCAGCAGCCGTGGGGACAGGGTGGACGAGCAGTACTTC. Residues: CASSRGDRVDEQYF.

This chain connects TRBV7-9 to TRBJ1-1; D might be TRBD1 (6 bases). This CDR3 spans 13 amino acids. Germline V gene sequence: CDR1 SEHNR, CDR2 FQNEAQ (reference sequence). V was trimmed by 2 bases and J by 8 bases, leaving 12 bases between them. The CDR3 coding sequence is TGTGCCAGCAGCTTATTTTCGGGACACGAAGCTTTCTTT. Amino acid sequence: CASSLFSGHEAFF.

There are many counts of this clonotype. The chain uses TRBV7-6 and TRBJ1-5, with TRBD1 matching 9 bases. Germline CDR1 reads SGHVS; CDR2 reads FNYEAQ. J was trimmed by 0 bases and V by 4 bases; bases with no gene match: 4. This CDR3 is 16 amino acids long. The CDR3 bases are TGTGCCAGCAGCTCCGGGACAGGGTTTAGCAATCAGCCCCAGCATTTT. Translation gives CASSSGTGFSNQPQHF.

The table lists this clonotype with many counts. In DNA, the CDR3 is TGTGCCAGCAGTCGAAAACCAACTAATGAAAAACTGTTTTTT. It is translated as CASSRKPTNEKLFF. The chain employs TRBV12-3 or TRBV12-4 and TRBJ1-4, with D uncertain. V gave up 5 bases and J gave up 0 bases, with 7 bases separating them. The CDR3 extends over 14 amino acids.

This clonotype was detected many times. V is TRBV29-1 and J is TRBJ1-2, with TRBD1 as a possible D gene (6 bases). This CDR3 is built from 15 residues. With 4 bases removed from V and 2 bases from J, the gap between germline ends came to 17 bases. Germline CDR1 and CDR2: SQVTM and ANQGSEA. The CDR3 bases are TGCAGCGTTGCCTCCTCGTACGGGACAAACTATGGCTACACCTTC. It yields the protein CSVASSYGTNYGYTF.

The chain employs TRBV10-3 and TRBJ2-3; D gene unclear. Deletions cut 5 bases from V and 4 bases from J, with 10 bases between. This CDR3 region has 13 residues. The germline gives CDR1 ENHRY, CDR2 SYGVKD. CDR3: CAISIGSSDTQYF. In DNA, the CDR3 is TGTGCCATCAGTATAGGGTCATCAGATACGCAGTATTTT.

This chain joins TRBV4-1 and TRBJ2-7, with D possibly being TRBD2 (5 bases). This CDR3 has 14 residues. The germline CDR1 and CDR2 sequences are MGHRA and YSYEKL. V shed 3 bases and J shed 2 bases, with 11 bases lying between them. This CDR3 reads CASSQGPGTYEQYF. The CDR3 nucleotides read TGCGCCAGCAGCCAGGGCCCCGGGACCTACGAGCAGTACTTC.

V usage is TRBV20-1 and J usage is TRBJ2-2; 9 bases line up with TRBD1. The CDR3 is 16 residues long. The germline CDR1 and CDR2 sequences are DFQATT and SNEGSKA (reference sequence). Trimming cost V 2 bases and J 1 base; bases outside gene matches: 5. This CDR3 is CSARKPGQGNTGELFF. The CDR3 DNA sequence: TGCAGTGCTAGAAAACCGGGACAGGGGAACACCGGGGAGCTGTTTTTT.

This sequence joins TRBV5-1 and TRBJ1-1; maybe TRBD1 (5 bases). Deletions cut 3 bases from V and 3 bases from J, with 12 bases between. Per the germline V gene, CDR1 is SGHRS and CDR2 is YFSETQ. This CDR3 contains 14 residues. CDR3 sequence (DNA): TGCGCCAGCAGCTCCCGGACAAGCGACACTGAAGCTTTCTTT. Translated, it gives CASSSRTSDTEAFF.

The chain employs TRBV29-1 and TRBJ2-5; TRBD1 is a possible D gene (6 bases). CDR1 is SQVTM and CDR2 is ANQGSEA in the germline V gene. This CDR3 is 11 amino acids long. Trimming took 6 bases from V and 5 from J, leaving 10 bases between them. The CDR3 region is CSVRTVETQYF. The CDR3 DNA follows: TGCAGCGTAAGGACAGTTGAGACCCAGTACTTC.

This rearrangement joins TRBV3-1 to TRBJ2-7, with D hard to call. CDR1 LGHDT and CDR2 YNNKEL come from the germline V gene (reference sequence). V lost 4 bases and J lost 3, with 16 bases in between. The CDR3 is 15 residues long. The CDR3 loop reads CASSPRNFIVYEQYF. The CDR3, as DNA: TGTGCCAGCAGCCCCCGTAATTTTATCGTCTACGAGCAGTACTTC.

This clonotype was seen more than once but under ten times. The rearrangement joins TRBV2 to TRBJ1-2; perhaps TRBD1 as D (5 bases). Trimming shortened V by 7 bases and J by 4 bases, and 25 bases separated the two germline ends. The CDR3 sequence is 17 residues long. Germline V gives CDR1 SNHLY, CDR2 FYNNEI. The CDR3 sequence: CASTLLGGGGWSYGYTF. As DNA, the CDR3 is TGTGCCAGCACCCTCCTCGGGGGTGGGGGATGGAGCTATGGCTACACCTTC.

J is TRBJ1-4 and V is TRBV3-1; D possibly corresponds to TRBD1 (6 bases). Looked up from germline, CDR1 is LGHDT and CDR2 is YNNKEL (reference sequence). V lost 4 bases, J lost 7 bases, and 16 bases lay in between. The CDR3 consists of 15 residues. The CDR3 loop is CASSRPQGTAEKLFF. DNA for the CDR3: TGTGCCAGCAGCCGACCTCAGGGGACCGCTGAAAAACTGTTTTTT.

The chain carries TRBV19 and TRBJ1-5; 10 bases match TRBD1. CDR3 length equals 16 residues. Trimming cost V 7 bases and J 3 bases; bases outside gene matches: 9. In germline, CDR1 is LNHDA, CDR2 SQIVND (reference sequence). CDR3 loop: CASTNDRGRINQPQHF. CDR3 DNA: TGTGCCAGTACCAACGACAGGGGGCGGATCAATCAGCCCCAGCATTTT.

This clonotype was observed a few times. The chain recombines TRBV5-1 with TRBJ1-1; weak D call: TRBD1 (5 bases). V was cut by 6 bases and J by 4 bases, with 13 bases left in between. This CDR3 has 13 residues. CDR1 is SGHRS and CDR2 is YFSETQ in the germline V gene. CDR3 amino acids: CASTPNGGTEAFF. CDR3 sequence (DNA): TGCGCCAGCACCCCGAATGGGGGCACTGAAGCTTTCTTT.